This TCR beta chain stems from a study of OX40 agonist ivuxolimab in advanced cancers. Using immunoSEQ multiplex PCR, the repertoire was profiled, and TCRdb retains in-frame clones only, with some absent. This table holds about 40,000 clones, around 85% found once. CDR3 length: 18 amino acids. The germline V gene encodes CDR1 SGHTA and CDR2 FQGTGA. V lost 2 bases to trimming and J lost 0 bases; unmatched junction nucleotides: 3. The chain uses TRBV7-3 and TRBJ2-3, with 15 bases matching TRBD2. This TCR came from an adult with an advanced solid tumor such as melanoma, head and neck, liver or kidney cancer. Sequenced material: CD4+ or CD8+ T cells sorted from blood, taken in a trial of the OX40 agonist ivuxolimab. The CDR3 spells CASSLGLAGGPSTDTQYF. The CDR3 DNA reads TGTGCCAGCAGCTTAGGACTAGCGGGGGGGCCAAGCACAGATACGCAGTATTTT.